The rows below give T cell receptor beta chains drawn from one sample of a study of vaccination and CD4 T cells after COVID-19. These receptors' targets are unknown. MiXCR was run by TCRdb on the PCR reads, yielding one entry per CDR3 protein. The sample records 9,500 to 13,000 distinct CDR3 sequences, over 60% being singletons. The sequencing sample was made of CD4+ T cells from blood, cultured in vitro. These receptors were collected from a human donor who had recovered from COVID-19. Each CDR3 is given with its conserved first and last residue. The order of the fields is V gene, D gene, J gene, clone size, CDR3 DNA, CDR3 protein. D genes are given only for firm matches. Clone size is stated in some rows and not others, as once, few, many or a class when expanded.

v_call: TRBV6-5
d_call: TRBD2
j_call: TRBJ2-1
clone_size: .
cdr3_nt: TGTGCCAGCAGTTACTCCCTAGCGGGGTCTCAGGGTGAGCAGTTCTTC
cdr3_aa: CASSYSLAGSQGEQFF

v_call: TRBV20-1
d_call: .
j_call: TRBJ1-5
clone_size: few
cdr3_nt: TGCAGTGCTAGTTGGAGCAATCAGCCCCAGCATTTT
cdr3_aa: CSASWSNQPQHF

v_call: TRBV7-8
d_call: TRBD1
j_call: TRBJ1-1
clone_size: .
cdr3_nt: TGTGCCAGCAGCGTACAGGGGGCAAAGACGCAGGACACTGAAGCTTTCTTT
cdr3_aa: CASSVQGAKTQDTEAFF

v_call: TRBV4-3
d_call: .
j_call: TRBJ2-7
clone_size: .
cdr3_nt: TGCGCCAGCAGCCAAGGGGCATTCTACGAGCAGTACTTC
cdr3_aa: CASSQGAFYEQYF

v_call: TRBV7-7
d_call: .
j_call: TRBJ2-5
clone_size: .
cdr3_nt: TGTGCCAGCAGCTTATATGGTAGCGCCTCCCGGGAGACCCAGTACTTC
cdr3_aa: CASSLYGSASRETQYF

v_call: TRBV20-1
d_call: .
j_call: TRBJ2-2
clone_size: .
cdr3_nt: TGCAGTGCTAGCGACCGTGGGACCGCGAACACCGGGGAGCTGTTTTTT
cdr3_aa: CSASDRGTANTGELFF

v_call: TRBV20-1
d_call: TRBD2
j_call: TRBJ2-7
clone_size: .
cdr3_nt: TGCAGTGCTAGAGTGCGTGGCGGGAGCGACGAGCAGTACTTC
cdr3_aa: CSARVRGGSDEQYF

v_call: TRBV7-3
d_call: TRBD2
j_call: TRBJ2-2
clone_size: .
cdr3_nt: TGTGCCAGCAGTATAAGCGGGAGGAACACCGGGGAGCTGTTTTTT
cdr3_aa: CASSISGRNTGELFF

v_call: TRBV20-1
d_call: .
j_call: TRBJ1-5
clone_size: .
cdr3_nt: TGCAGTGCTAGAGAATCCACAGGAAATCAGCCCCAGCATTTT
cdr3_aa: CSARESTGNQPQHF

v_call: TRBV7-2
d_call: .
j_call: TRBJ2-1
clone_size: .
cdr3_nt: TGTGCCAGCAGCCCCCTTCTCCTGGGAATTCGGTTCTTC
cdr3_aa: CASSPLLLGIRFF

v_call: TRBV7-9
d_call: .
j_call: TRBJ2-6
clone_size: .
cdr3_nt: TGTGCCAGCAGCTTAGGTCGGCAGGACCCAGGGGGGGCCAACGTCCTGACTTTC
cdr3_aa: CASSLGRQDPGGANVLTF

v_call: TRBV6-2/TRBV6-3
d_call: TRBD1
j_call: TRBJ1-1
clone_size: once
cdr3_nt: TGTGCCAGCAGTTACGGGACAGTCACTGAAGCTTTCTTT
cdr3_aa: CASSYGTVTEAFF

v_call: TRBV11-2
d_call: .
j_call: TRBJ2-2
clone_size: .
cdr3_nt: TGTGCCAGCAGCTTATTGGGGGGCGGGGAGCTGTTTTTT
cdr3_aa: CASSLLGGGELFF

v_call: TRBV18
d_call: TRBD2
j_call: TRBJ2-7
clone_size: .
cdr3_nt: TGTGCCAGCTCACCCAGTGCTACTCGGACTAGCGGGAGTGAGCAGTACTTC
cdr3_aa: CASSPSATRTSGSEQYF

v_call: TRBV20-1
d_call: TRBD1
j_call: TRBJ1-6
clone_size: .
cdr3_nt: TGCAGTGCTACCTTCCGGACAGGGTATCCCTATAATTCACCCCTCCACTTT
cdr3_aa: CSATFRTGYPYNSPLHF

v_call: TRBV27
d_call: TRBD2
j_call: TRBJ2-3
clone_size: .
cdr3_nt: TGTGCCAGCAGTTTATGGGTAGCGGGAGGGCCGAAAGATACGCAGTATTTT
cdr3_aa: CASSLWVAGGPKDTQYF

v_call: TRBV30
d_call: TRBD2
j_call: TRBJ2-7
clone_size: .
cdr3_nt: TGTGCCTGGAGTCCTAGACTAGCGGGAACATACGAGCAGTACTTC
cdr3_aa: CAWSPRLAGTYEQYF

v_call: TRBV7-9
d_call: .
j_call: TRBJ1-6
clone_size: once
cdr3_nt: TGTGCCAGCAGTGATGCGGGGGGTTCTAATTCACCCCTCCACTTT
cdr3_aa: CASSDAGGSNSPLHF